The rows below give T cell receptor beta chains drawn from one sample of a study of shared clonotypes between healthy human individuals. Measured with immunoSEQ multiplex PCR; TCRdb has only the in-frame clones, and not every one. Of over a million clones detected, around 76% appear once; the ten largest clones hold approximately 1.5%. Sequenced material: memory CD4+ T cells sorted from blood. The source of these receptors is a man between 18 and 29 years old in good health. CDR3s leave out the opening cysteine and the closing phenylalanine or tryptophan. D genes are given only for firm matches.

d_gene: TRBD1; v_gene: TRBV18; CDR3aa: ASSAGTGESGQETQY
d_gene: .; v_gene: TRBV7-8; CDR3aa: ASSLEREGLEETQY
d_gene: .; v_gene: TRBV7-8; CDR3aa: ASSLEGRYNQPQH
d_gene: .; v_gene: TRBV7-6; CDR3aa: ASSFAPTNEKLF
d_gene: .; v_gene: TRBV2; CDR3aa: ASSGRSSDNSPLH
d_gene: .; v_gene: TRBV2; CDR3aa: ASSEVGPLDEQY
d_gene: TRBD2; v_gene: TRBV6-5; CDR3aa: ASSNRLAGGETQY
d_gene: TRBD2; v_gene: TRBV2; CDR3aa: ASSGALGLAAKETQY
d_gene: .; v_gene: TRBV6-6; CDR3aa: ASSSSSTDTQY
d_gene: .; v_gene: TRBV5-5; CDR3aa: ASSYRSQNTEAF
d_gene: TRBD2; v_gene: TRBV7-2; CDR3aa: ASSPSGRGVGYEQY
d_gene: .; v_gene: TRBV11-2; CDR3aa: ASSLDPSNQPQH
d_gene: .; v_gene: TRBV13; CDR3aa: ASRRRSYNEQF
d_gene: TRBD2; v_gene: TRBV19; CDR3aa: ASSPGLAMIYEQY
d_gene: .; v_gene: TRBV27; CDR3aa: ASSDKTYGYT
d_gene: TRBD2; v_gene: TRBV4-2; CDR3aa: ASSQDYSTSGGATETQY
d_gene: .; v_gene: TRBV5-1; CDR3aa: ASSFQNTGELF
d_gene: .; v_gene: TRBV7-2; CDR3aa: ASSSEWYGYT
d_gene: .; v_gene: TRBV11-1; CDR3aa: ASSLLLAGGELF
d_gene: TRBD2; v_gene: TRBV2; CDR3aa: ASRDSGPSPYEQY
d_gene: TRBD2; v_gene: TRBV15; CDR3aa: ATSRSMGGGYEQY
d_gene: .; v_gene: TRBV11-2; CDR3aa: ASRAQYEQY
d_gene: .; v_gene: TRBV2; CDR3aa: ASSVGPTNTGELF
d_gene: TRBD2; v_gene: TRBV5-6; CDR3aa: ASSSGWTSGSITDTQY
d_gene: .; v_gene: TRBV9; CDR3aa: ASSVGVSNQPQH
d_gene: .; v_gene: TRBV10-3; CDR3aa: AISDGGFETQY
d_gene: .; v_gene: TRBV5-1; CDR3aa: ASSPLDDEKLF